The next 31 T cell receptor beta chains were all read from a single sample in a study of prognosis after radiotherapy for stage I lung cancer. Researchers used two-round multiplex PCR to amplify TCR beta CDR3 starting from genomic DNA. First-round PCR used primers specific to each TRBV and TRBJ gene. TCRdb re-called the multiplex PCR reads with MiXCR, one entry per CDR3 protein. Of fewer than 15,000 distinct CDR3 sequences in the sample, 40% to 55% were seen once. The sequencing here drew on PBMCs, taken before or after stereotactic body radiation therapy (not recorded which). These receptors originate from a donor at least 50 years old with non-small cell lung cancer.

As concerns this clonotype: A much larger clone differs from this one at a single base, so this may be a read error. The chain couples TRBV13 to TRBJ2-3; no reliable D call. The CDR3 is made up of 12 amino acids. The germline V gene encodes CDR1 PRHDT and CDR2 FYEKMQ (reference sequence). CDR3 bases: TGTGCCAGCAGCTTAAGGCCAGATGCGCAGTATTTT. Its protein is CASSLRPDAQYF.

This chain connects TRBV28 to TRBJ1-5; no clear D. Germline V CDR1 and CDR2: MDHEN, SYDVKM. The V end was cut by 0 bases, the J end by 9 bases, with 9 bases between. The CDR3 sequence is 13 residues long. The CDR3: CASSLCFAWPQHF. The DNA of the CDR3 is TGTGCCAGCAGTTTATGTTTCGCGTGGCCCCAGCATTTT.

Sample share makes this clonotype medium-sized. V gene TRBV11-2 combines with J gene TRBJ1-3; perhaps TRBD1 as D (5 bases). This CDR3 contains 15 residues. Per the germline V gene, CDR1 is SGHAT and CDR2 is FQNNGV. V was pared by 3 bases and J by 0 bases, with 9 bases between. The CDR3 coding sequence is TGTGCCAGCAGCTTGGGGGAACTCTCTGGAAACACCATATATTTT. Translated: CASSLGELSGNTIYF. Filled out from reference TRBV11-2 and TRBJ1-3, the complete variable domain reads EAGVAQSPRYKIIEKRQSVAFWCNPISGHATLYWYQQILGQGPKLLIQFQNNGVVDDSQLPKDRFSAERLKGVDSTLKIQPAKLEDSAVYLCASSLGELSGNTIYFGEGSWLTVV.

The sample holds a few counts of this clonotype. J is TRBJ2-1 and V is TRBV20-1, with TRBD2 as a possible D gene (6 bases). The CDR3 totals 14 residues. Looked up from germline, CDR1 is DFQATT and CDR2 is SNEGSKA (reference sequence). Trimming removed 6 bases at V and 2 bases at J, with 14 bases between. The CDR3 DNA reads TGCAGTGCGACCACATGGAGGGCCTACAATGAGCAGTTCTTC. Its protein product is CSATTWRAYNEQFF.

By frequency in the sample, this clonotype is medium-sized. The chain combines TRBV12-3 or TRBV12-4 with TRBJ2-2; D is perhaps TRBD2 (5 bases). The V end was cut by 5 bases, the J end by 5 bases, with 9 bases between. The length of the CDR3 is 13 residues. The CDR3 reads CASSPRRTGELFF. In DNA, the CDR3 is TGTGCCAGCAGTCCTAGGAGGACCGGGGAGCTGTTTTTT.

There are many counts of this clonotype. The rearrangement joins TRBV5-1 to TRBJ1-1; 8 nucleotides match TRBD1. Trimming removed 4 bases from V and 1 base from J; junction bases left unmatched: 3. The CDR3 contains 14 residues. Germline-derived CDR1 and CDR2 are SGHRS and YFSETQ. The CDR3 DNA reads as TGCGCCAGCAGCCCAGGGACAGGGAACACTGAAGCTTTCTTT. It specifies CASSPGTGNTEAFF. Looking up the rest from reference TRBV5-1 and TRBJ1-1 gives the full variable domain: KAGVTQTPRYLIKTRGQQVTLSCSPISGHRSVSWYQQTPGQGLQFLFEYFSETQRNKGNFPGRFSGRQFSNSRSEMNVSTLELGDSALYLCASSPGTGNTEAFFGQGTRLTVV.

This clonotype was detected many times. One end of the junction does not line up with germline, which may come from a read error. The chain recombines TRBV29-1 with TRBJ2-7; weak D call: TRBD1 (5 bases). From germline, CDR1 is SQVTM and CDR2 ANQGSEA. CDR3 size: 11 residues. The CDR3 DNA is TGCAGCGTTGAAGACAGGGTGAAGCAGTACTTT. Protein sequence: CSVEDRVKQYF.

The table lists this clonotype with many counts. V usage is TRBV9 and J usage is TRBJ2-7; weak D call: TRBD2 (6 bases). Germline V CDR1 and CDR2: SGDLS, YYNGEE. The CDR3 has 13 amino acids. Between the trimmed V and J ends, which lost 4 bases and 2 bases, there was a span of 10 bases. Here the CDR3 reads CASSTGLTYEQYF. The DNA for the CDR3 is TGTGCCAGCAGCACGGGACTGACCTACGAGCAGTACTTC.

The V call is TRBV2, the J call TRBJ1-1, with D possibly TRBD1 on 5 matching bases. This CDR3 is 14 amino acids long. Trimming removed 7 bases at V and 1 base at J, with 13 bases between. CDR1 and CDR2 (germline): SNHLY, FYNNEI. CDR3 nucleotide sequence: TGTGCCAGCATGACGGGGCGTGAGAACACTGAAGCTTTCTTT. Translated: CASMTGRENTEAFF.

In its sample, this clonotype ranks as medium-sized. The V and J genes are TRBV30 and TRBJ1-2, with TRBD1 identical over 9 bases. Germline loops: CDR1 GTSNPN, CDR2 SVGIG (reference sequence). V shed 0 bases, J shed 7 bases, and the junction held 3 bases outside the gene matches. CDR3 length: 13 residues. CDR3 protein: CAWSVGQGGGYTF. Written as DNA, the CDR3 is TGTGCCTGGAGTGTGGGACAGGGTGGTGGCTACACCTTC.

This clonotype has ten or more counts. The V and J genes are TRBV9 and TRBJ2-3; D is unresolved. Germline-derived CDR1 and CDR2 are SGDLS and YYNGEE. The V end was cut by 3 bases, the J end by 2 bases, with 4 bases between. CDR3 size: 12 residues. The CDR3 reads CASSAHTDTQYF. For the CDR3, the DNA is TGTGCCAGCAGCGCTCACACAGATACGCAGTATTTT. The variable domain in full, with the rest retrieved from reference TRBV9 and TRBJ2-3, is DSGVTQTPKHLITATGQRVTLRCSPRSGDLSVYWYQQSLDQGLQFLIQYYNGEERAKGNILERFSAQQFPDLHSELNLSSLELGDSALYFCASSAHTDTQYFGPGTRLTVL.

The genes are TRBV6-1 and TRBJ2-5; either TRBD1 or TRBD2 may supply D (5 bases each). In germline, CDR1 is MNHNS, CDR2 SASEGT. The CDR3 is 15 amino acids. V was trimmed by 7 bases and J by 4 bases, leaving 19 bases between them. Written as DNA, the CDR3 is TGTGCCAGCACCCAGAGTTGGGGGATGTTAGAGACCCAGTACTTC. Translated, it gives CASTQSWGMLETQYF.

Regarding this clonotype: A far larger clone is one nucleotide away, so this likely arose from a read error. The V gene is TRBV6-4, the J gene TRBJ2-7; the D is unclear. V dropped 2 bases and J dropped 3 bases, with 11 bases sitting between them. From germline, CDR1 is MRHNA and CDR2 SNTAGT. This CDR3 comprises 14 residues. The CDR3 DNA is TGTGCCAGCAGTGACGCCAACATCCTCTACGAGCAGTACTTC. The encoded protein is CASSDANILYEQYF.

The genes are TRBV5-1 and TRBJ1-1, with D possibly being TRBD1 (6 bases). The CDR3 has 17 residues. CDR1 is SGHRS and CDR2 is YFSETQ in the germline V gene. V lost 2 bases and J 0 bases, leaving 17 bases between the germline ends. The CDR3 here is CASSFPGQLGVNTEAFF. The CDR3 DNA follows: TGCGCCAGCAGCTTTCCCGGACAGTTGGGCGTGAACACTGAAGCTTTCTTT.

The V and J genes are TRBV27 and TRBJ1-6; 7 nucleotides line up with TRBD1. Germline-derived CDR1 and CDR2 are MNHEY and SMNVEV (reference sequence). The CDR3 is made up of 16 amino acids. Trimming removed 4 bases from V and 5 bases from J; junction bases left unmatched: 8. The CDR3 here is CASSSGQHLDNSPLHF. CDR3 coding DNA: TGTGCCAGCAGTTCGGGACAGCACCTAGATAATTCACCCCTCCACTTT.

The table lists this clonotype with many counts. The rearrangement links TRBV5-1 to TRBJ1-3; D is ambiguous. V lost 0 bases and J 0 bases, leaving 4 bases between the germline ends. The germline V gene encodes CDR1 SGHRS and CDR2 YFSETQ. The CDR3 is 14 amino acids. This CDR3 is CASSLALSGNTIYF. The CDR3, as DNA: TGCGCCAGCAGCTTGGCTCTCTCTGGAAACACCATATATTTT.

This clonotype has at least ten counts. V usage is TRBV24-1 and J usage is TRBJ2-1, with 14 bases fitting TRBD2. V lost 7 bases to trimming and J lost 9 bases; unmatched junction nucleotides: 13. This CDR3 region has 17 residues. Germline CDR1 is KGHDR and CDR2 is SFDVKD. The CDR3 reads CATRSSTGLAGAAEQFF. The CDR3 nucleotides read TGTGCCACCAGGTCATCGACGGGACTAGCGGGAGCGGCTGAGCAGTTCTTC.

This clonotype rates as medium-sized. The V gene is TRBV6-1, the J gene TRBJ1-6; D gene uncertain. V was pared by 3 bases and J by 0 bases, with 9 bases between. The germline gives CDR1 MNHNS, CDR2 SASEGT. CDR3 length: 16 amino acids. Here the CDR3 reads CASSDGWSSYNSPLHF. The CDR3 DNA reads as TGTGCCAGCAGTGATGGCTGGAGCTCCTATAATTCACCCCTCCACTTT.

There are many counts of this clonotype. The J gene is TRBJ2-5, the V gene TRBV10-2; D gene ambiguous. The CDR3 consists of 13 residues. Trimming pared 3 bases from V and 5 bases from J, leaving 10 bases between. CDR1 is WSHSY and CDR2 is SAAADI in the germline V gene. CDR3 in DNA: TGCGCCAGCAGTGATGTCAGGAAGGAGACCCAGTACTTC. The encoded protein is CASSDVRKETQYF.

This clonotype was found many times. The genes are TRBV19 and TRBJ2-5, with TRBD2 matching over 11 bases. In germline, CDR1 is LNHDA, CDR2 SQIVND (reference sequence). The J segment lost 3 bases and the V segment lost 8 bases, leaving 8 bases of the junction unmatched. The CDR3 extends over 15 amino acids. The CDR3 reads CASFPGTSGKETQYF. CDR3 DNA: TGTGCCAGTTTTCCCGGGACTAGCGGAAAAGAGACCCAGTACTTC. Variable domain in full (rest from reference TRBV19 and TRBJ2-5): DGGITQSPKYLFRKEGQNVTLSCEQNLNHDAMYWYRQDPGQGLRLIYYSQIVNDFQKGDIAEGYSVSREKKESFPLTVTSAQKNPTAFYLCASFPGTSGKETQYFGPGTRLLVL.

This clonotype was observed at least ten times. This CDR3 reads CASSLYGDGQETQYF. The CDR3 region has the DNA TGTGCCAGCAGTCTTTACGGGGACGGACAAGAGACCCAGTACTTC. V usage is TRBV28 and J usage is TRBJ2-5; possibly TRBD1 or TRBD2 for D (5 bases each). Germline loops: CDR1 MDHEN, CDR2 SYDVKM. V lost 5 bases and J 2 bases, leaving 15 bases between the germline ends. CDR3 length: 15 amino acids.

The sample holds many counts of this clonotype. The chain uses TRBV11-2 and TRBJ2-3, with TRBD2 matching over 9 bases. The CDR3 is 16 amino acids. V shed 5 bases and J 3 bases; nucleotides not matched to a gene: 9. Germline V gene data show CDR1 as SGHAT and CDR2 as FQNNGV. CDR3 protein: CASSTSGAGGTDTQYF. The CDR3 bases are TGTGCCAGCAGCACCTCCGGAGCGGGGGGTACAGATACGCAGTATTTT.

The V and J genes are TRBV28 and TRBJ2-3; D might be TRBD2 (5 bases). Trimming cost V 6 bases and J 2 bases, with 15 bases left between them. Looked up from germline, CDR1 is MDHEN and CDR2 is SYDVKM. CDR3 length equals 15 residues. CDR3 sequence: CASRNAPSFTDTQYF. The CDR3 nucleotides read TGTGCCAGCAGGAACGCTCCTAGCTTCACAGATACGCAGTATTTT. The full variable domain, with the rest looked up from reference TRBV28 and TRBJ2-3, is DVKVTQSSRYLVKRTGEKVFLECVQDMDHENMFWYRQDPGLGLRLIYFSYDVKMKEKGDIPEGYSVSREKKERFSLILESASTNQTSMYLCASRNAPSFTDTQYFGPGTRLTVL.

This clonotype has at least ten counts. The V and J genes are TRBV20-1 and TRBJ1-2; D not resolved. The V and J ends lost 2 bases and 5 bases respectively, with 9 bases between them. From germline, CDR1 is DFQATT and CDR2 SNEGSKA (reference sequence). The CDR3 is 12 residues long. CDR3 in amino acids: CSARRQAYGYTF. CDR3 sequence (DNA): TGCAGTGCTAGAAGGCAGGCTTATGGCTACACCTTC.

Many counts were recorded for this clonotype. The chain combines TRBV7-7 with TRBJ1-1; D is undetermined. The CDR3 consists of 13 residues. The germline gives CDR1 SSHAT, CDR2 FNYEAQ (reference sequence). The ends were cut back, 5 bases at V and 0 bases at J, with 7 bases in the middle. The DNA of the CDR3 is TGTGCCAGCAGCCCGACAATGAACACTGAAGCTTTCTTT. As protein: CASSPTMNTEAFF.

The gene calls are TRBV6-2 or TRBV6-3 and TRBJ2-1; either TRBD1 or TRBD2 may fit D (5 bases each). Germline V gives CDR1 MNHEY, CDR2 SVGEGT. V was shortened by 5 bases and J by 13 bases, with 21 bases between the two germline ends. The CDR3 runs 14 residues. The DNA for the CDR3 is TGTGCCAGCAGTGGGACCGGGATTCTTAGAGGTCAGTTCTTC. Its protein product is CASSGTGILRGQFF.

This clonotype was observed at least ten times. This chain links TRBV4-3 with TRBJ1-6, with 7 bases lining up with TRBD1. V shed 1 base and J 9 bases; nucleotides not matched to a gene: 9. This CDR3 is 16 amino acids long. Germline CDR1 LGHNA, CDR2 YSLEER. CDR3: CASSQGQGGEGSPLHF. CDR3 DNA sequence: TGCGCCAGCAGCCAAGGACAAGGGGGCGAAGGTTCACCCCTCCACTTT.

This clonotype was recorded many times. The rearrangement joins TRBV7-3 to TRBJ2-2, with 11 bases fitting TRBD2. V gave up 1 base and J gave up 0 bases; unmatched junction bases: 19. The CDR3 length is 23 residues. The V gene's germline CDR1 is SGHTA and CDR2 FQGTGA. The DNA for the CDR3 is TGTGCCAGCAGCTTAAGGGGGGGGGGTCCTGGACTAGCGGGCCTTACGAACACCGGGGAGCTGTTTTTT. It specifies CASSLRGGGPGLAGLTNTGELFF.

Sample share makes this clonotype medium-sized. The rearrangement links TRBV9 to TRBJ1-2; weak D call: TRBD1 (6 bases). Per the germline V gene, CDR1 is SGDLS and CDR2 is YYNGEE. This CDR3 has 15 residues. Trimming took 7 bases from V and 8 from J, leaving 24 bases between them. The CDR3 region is CASGDPAGAQMGYTF. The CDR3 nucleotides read TGTGCCAGCGGGGATCCTGCGGGGGCTCAAATGGGCTACACCTTC.

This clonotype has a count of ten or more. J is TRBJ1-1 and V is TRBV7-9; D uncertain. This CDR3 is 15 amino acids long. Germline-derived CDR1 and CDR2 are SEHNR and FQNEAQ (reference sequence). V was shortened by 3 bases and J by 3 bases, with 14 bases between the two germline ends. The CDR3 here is CASSFGGGWDTEAFF. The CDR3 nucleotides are TGTGCCAGCAGCTTTGGAGGAGGATGGGACACTGAAGCTTTCTTT.

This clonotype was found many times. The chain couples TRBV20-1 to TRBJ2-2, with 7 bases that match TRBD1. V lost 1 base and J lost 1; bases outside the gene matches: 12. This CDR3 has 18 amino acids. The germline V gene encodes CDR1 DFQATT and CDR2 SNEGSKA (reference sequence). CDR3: CSARGLIPGQMNTGELFF. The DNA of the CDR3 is TGCAGTGCTAGAGGCTTAATTCCGGGACAGATGAACACCGGGGAGCTGTTTTTT.